The clone carrying this T cell receptor beta chain appeared once. This sample is part of a study of blood T cell repertoires in COVID-19. In the study overall: Donors in the United States, Italy and Spain gave samples during acute or convalescent COVID-19. Sample material is recorded as cDNA or gDNA derived from T cells, B-cell-depleted T cells, or PBMCs.

Enrollment of patients from Seattle took place during active infection, with longitudinal follow-up. The J segment lost 3 bases and the V segment lost 3 bases, leaving 10 bases of the junction unmatched. The CDR3 is 15 amino acids. Germline CDR1 SQVTM, CDR2 ANQGSEA. Original analysis: Quantification of nucleated cells was approximated via reference gene primer amplification. Produced via immunoSEQ multiplex PCR; TCRdb's table is partial and in-frame only. D and trimming were read from the DNA, whereas the V and J calls and clone size are those reported in that table. The table records 95,000 to 150,000 clones, around 81% of them present only once.

This sequence was found in a man aged 25 to 40 with COVID-19, enrolled during active disease. This chain links TRBV29-1 with TRBJ2-7, with 8 bases lining up with TRBD1. What was sequenced was peripheral blood. CDR3 DNA: TGCAGCGTTGAGTCACCGGGACAGGAACACTACGAGCAGTACTTC. It specifies CSVESPGQEHYEQYF.